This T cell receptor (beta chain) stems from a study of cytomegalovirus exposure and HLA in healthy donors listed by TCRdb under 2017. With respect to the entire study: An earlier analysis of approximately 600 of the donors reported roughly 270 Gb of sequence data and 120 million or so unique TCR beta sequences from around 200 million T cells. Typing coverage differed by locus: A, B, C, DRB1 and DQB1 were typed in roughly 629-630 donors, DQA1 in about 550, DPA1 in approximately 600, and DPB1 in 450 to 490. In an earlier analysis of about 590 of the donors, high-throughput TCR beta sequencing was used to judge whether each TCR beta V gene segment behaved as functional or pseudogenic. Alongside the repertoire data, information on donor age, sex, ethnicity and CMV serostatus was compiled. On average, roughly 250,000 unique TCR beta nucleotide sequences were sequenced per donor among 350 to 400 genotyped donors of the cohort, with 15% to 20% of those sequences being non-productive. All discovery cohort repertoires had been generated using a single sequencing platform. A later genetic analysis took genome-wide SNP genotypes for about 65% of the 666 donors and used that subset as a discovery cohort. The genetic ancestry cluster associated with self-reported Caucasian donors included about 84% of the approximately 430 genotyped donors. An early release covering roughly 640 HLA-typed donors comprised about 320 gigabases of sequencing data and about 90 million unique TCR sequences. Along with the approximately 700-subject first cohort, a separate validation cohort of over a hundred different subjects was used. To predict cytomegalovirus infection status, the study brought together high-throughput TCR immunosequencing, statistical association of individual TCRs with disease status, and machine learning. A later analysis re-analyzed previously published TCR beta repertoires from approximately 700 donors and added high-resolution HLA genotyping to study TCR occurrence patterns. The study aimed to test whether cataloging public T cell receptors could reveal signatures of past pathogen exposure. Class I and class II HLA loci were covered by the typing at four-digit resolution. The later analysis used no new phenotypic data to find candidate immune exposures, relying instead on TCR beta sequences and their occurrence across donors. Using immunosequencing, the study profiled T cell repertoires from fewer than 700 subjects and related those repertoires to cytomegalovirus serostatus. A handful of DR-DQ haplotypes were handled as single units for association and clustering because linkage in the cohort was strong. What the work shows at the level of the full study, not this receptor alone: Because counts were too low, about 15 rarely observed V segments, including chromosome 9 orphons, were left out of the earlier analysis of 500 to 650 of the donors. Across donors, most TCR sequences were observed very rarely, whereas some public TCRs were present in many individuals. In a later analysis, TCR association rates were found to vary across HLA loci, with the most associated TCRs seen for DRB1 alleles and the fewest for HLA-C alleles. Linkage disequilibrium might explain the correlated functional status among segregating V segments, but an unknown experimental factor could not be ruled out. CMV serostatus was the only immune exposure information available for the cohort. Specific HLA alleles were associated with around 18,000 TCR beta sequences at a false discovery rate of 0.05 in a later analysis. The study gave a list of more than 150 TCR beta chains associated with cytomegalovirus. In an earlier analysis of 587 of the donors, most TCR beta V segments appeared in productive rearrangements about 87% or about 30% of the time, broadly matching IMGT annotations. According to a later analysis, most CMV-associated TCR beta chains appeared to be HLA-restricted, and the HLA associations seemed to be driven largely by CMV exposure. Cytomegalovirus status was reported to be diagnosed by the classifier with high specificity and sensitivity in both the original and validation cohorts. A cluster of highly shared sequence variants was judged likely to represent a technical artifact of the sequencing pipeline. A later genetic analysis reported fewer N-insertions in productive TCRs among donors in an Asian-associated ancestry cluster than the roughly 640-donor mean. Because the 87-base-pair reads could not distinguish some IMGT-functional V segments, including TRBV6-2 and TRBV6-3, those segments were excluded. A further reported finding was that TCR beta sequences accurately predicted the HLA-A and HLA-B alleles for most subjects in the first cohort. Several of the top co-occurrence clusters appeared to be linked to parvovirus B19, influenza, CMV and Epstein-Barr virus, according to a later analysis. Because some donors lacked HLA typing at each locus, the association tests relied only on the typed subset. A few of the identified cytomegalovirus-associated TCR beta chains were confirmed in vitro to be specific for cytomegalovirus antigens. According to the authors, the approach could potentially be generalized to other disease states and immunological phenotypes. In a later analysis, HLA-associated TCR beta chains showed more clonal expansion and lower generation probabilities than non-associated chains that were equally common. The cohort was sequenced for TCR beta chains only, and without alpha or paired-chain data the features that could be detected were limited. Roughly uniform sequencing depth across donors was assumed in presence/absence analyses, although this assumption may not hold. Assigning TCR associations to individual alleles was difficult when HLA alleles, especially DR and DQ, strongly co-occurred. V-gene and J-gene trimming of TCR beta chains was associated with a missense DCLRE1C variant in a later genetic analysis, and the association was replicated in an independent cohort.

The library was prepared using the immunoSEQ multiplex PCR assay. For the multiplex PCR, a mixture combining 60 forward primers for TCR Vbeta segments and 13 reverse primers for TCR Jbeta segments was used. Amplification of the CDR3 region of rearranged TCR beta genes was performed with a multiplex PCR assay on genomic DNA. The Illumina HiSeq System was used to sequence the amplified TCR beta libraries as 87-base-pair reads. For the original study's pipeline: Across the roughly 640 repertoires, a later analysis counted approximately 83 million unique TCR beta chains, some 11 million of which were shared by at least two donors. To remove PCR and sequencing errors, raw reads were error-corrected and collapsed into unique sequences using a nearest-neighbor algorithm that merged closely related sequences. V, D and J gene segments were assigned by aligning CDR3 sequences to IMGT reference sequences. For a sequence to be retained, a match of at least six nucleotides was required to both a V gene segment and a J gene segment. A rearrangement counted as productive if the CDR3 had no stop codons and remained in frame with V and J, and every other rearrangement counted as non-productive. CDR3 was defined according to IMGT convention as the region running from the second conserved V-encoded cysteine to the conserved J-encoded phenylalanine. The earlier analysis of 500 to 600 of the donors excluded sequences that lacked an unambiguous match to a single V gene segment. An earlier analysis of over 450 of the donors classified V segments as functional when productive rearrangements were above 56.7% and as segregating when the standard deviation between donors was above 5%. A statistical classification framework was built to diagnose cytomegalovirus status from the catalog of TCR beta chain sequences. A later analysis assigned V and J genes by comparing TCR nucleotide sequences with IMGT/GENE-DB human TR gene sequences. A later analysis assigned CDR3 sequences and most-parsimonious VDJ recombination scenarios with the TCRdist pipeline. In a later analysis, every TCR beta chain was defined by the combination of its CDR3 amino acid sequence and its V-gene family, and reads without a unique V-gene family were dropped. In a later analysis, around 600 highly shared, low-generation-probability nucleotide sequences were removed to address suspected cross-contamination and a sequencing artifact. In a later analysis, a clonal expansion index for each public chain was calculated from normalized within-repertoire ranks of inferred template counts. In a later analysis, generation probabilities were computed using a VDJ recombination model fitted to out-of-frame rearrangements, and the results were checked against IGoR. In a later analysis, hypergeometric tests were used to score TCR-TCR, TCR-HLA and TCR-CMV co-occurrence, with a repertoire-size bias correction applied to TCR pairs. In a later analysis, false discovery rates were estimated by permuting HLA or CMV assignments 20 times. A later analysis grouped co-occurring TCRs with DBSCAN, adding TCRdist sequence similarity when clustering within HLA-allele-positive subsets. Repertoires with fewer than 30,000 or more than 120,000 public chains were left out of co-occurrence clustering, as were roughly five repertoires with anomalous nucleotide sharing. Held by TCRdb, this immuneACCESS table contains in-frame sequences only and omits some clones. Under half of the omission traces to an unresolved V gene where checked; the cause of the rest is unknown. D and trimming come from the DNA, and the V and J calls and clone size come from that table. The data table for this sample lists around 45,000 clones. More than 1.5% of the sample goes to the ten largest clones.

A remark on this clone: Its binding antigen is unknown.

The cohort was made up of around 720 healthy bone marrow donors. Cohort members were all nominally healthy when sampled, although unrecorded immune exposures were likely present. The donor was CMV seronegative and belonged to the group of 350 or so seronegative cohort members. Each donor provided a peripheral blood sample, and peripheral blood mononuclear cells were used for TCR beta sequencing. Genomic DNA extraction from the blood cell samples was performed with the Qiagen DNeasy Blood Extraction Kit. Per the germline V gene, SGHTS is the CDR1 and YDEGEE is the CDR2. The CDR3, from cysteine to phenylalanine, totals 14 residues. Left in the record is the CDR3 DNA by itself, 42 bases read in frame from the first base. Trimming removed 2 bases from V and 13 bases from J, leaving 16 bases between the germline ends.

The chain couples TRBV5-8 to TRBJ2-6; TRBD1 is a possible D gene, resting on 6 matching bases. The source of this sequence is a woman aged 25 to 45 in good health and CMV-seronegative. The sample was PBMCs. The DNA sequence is TGTGCCAGCAGCTTTGACAGGCTCCCTCGTGTCCTGACTTTC. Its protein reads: CASSFDRLPRVLTF.